Relative to its sample, the clone carrying this T cell receptor beta chain is medium-sized. Its antigen is as yet unknown. These data belong to a study of spatial heterogeneity in lung cancer. In the study overall: On average, each unique TCR and UMI combination appeared more than ten times in raw reads. Study-wide results and limits: TCRs found ubiquitously expanded in tumor appeared in blood more at resection than at follow-up.

Every individual TCR cDNA molecule carried its own unique molecular identifier, which allowed correction of PCR and sequencing errors. MiXCR, run by TCRdb on the 5' RACE reads, gives a single entry per CDR3 protein. The sample yields about 82,000 distinct CDR3 sequences, 10% to 15% seen once. Documented time point: sample taken at primary tumor resection. The input material, whole RNA from tumor, nontumor lung or frozen PBMC, was sequenced unsorted. CDR1 SQVTM and CDR2 ANQGSEA come from the germline V gene. V was pared by 5 bases and J by 7 bases, with 15 bases between. The CDR3 length is 13 residues.

This sample comprised PBMCs, obtained at surgery. This clonotype was obtained from a male donor with early-stage non-small cell lung cancer. This rearrangement joins TRBV29-1 to TRBJ1-5; D perhaps matches TRBD1 (5 bases). The CDR3 region is CSVLLGAQQPQHF. CDR3 DNA sequence: TGCAGCGTTCTATTAGGGGCTCAACAGCCCCAGCATTTT.